The 11 T cell receptor beta chains given below trace back to one sample, sequenced in a study of CD8 T cells in Susac syndrome. Random hexamers were used to reverse transcribe an amount of about 0.5 to 1 ug RNA. From the immunoSEQ multiplex PCR reads, TCRdb called clonotypes with MiXCR, one entry per CDR3 protein. Of under 350,000 distinct CDR3 sequences in the sample, approximately 90% were seen once. The source material was CD4+ T cells from PBMCs. The receptors originated from a human donor with multiple sclerosis.

The chain carries TRBV30 and TRBJ2-1, with no clear D. The V end was cut by 4 bases, the J end by 4 bases, with 11 bases between. CDR1 is GTSNPN and CDR2 is SVGIG in the germline V gene (reference sequence). This CDR3 is built from 13 residues. As DNA, the CDR3 is TGTGCCTGGAACGGGTTAGGATACAATGAGCAGTTCTTC. This translates into CAWNGLGYNEQFF.

The J gene is TRBJ2-7, the V gene TRBV5-6, with unresolved D. V lost 1 base and J lost 6, with 14 bases in between. Germline-derived CDR1 and CDR2 are SGHDT and YYEEEE. This CDR3 has 14 amino acids. CDR3: CASSLRQVSGEQYF. The DNA of the CDR3 is TGTGCCAGCAGCTTGAGGCAGGTCTCGGGCGAGCAGTACTTC.

The V and J genes are TRBV18 and TRBJ1-1; 9 bases are shared with TRBD1. V dropped 2 bases and J dropped 3; count of bases not matched to a gene: 4. Germline values: CDR1 KGHSH, CDR2 LQKENI. The CDR3 sequence is 15 residues long. The CDR3 DNA reads as TGTGCCAGCTCACCATTGGGACAGGGATACACTGAAGCTTTCTTT. It yields the protein CASSPLGQGYTEAFF.

The V gene is TRBV11-2, the J gene TRBJ1-1, with D perhaps TRBD1 (5 bases). There are 15 residues in the CDR3. CDR1 and CDR2 (germline): SGHAT, FQNNGV. Trimming stripped 6 bases from V and 6 bases from J, with 20 bases between. Here the CDR3 reads CASRTYRGTQAEAFF. The CDR3 bases are TGTGCCAGCAGAACATACAGAGGGACGCAGGCTGAAGCTTTCTTT.

The V gene is TRBV7-2, the J gene TRBJ2-2, with 10 bases fitting TRBD2. Germline V gene lookup returns CDR1 SGHTA and CDR2 FQGNSA. CDR3 length: 18 residues. Unmatched junction bases numbered 11, after V lost 5 bases and J lost 2 bases. In nucleotides, the CDR3 is TGTGCCAGCAGCCTCAACAGCGGGGGGGCCATTAACACCGGGGAGCTGTTTTTT. This translates into CASSLNSGGAINTGELFF.

As DNA, the CDR3 is TGTGCCAGCAGCTTATCGGTCCCCGCGAACACTGAAGCTTTCTTT. It specifies CASSLSVPANTEAFF. The chain employs TRBV7-2 and TRBJ1-1; no clear D. This CDR3 has 15 amino acids. Trimming removed 2 bases from V and 1 base from J, with 11 bases in between. Germline V gene data show CDR1 as SGHTA and CDR2 as FQGNSA.

The chain recombines TRBV2 with TRBJ2-1; D possibly corresponds to TRBD2 (5 bases). V was shortened by 0 bases and J by 9 bases, with 9 bases between the two germline ends. Per germline, CDR1 SNHLY and CDR2 FYNNEI. The CDR3 length is 13 residues. The CDR3 region is CASSEALAGEQFF. The CDR3 DNA sequence: TGTGCCAGCAGTGAAGCGCTGGCGGGTGAGCAGTTCTTC.

In DNA, the CDR3 is TGTGCCACCAAACCTAGGGGGAACCCCATAAATCTCAACACTGAAGCTTTCTTT. This sequence encodes CATKPRGNPINLNTEAFF. The V call is TRBV15, the J call TRBJ1-1; weak D call: TRBD1 (6 bases). Germline V gene data show CDR1 as LNHNV and CDR2 as YYDKDF (reference sequence). The germline V and J ends were trimmed by 7 bases and 2 bases, with 26 bases remaining between them. CDR3 length equals 18 residues. Using reference TRBV15 and TRBJ1-1 for the parts outside the CDR3, the full variable domain is DAMVIQNPRYQVTQFGKPVTLSCSQTLNHNVMYWYQQKSSQAPKLLFHYYDKDFNNEADTPDNFQSRRPNTSFCFLDIRSPGLGDTAMYLCATKPRGNPINLNTEAFFGQGTRLTVV.

The chain employs TRBV12-3 or TRBV12-4 and TRBJ2-7; D is ambiguous. The CDR3 is made up of 14 amino acids. V lost 4 bases, J lost 0 bases, and 10 bases lay in between. Written as DNA, the CDR3 is TGTGCCAGCAGTTATCGGACCCCCTCCTACGAGCAGTACTTC. Amino acids: CASSYRTPSYEQYF.

This chain joins TRBV5-1 and TRBJ2-2, with TRBD1 matching 9 bases. Trimming removed 9 bases from V and 4 bases from J; junction bases left unmatched: 4. CDR1 and CDR2 (germline): SGHRS, YFSETQ. The CDR3 sequence is 13 residues long. CDR3 in amino acids: CATRQGVTGELFF. The CDR3 DNA sequence: TGCGCCACCAGACAGGGGGTCACCGGGGAGCTGTTTTTT.

The CDR3 sequence: CASSLALALAPEQYF. The CDR3 DNA follows: TGCGCCAGCAGCTTGGCCTTGGCACTAGCGCCCGAGCAGTACTTC. V and J are TRBV5-1 and TRBJ2-7; 7 bases match TRBD2. The CDR3 has 15 amino acids. Germline values: CDR1 SGHRS, CDR2 YFSETQ. With V trimmed by 0 bases and J by 6 bases, 9 bases remained unmatched.